Detailed here is one T cell receptor beta chain. This CDR3 spans 17 amino acids. CDR1 is SGHAT and CDR2 is FQNNGV in the germline V gene. The ends lost 6 bases at V and 0 bases at J; junction bases unmatched: 8. Per the authors' pipeline: Reference gene primer amplification gave nucleated cell count estimates. Sequenced by immunoSEQ multiplex PCR; TCRdb stores in-frame clones only, minus some. V, J and clone size reflect that table, while D and trimming were determined from the DNA. The sample contains about 94,000 clones, 80% of which appear only once. This sample was included in a study of blood T cell repertoires in COVID-19. Study details: Donors in the United States, Italy and Spain gave samples during acute or convalescent COVID-19. Sample material is recorded as cDNA or gDNA derived from T cells, B-cell-depleted T cells, or PBMCs.

The clonotype originates from a human donor in a cohort sampled during active COVID-19. This sequence joins TRBV11-2 and TRBJ2-6, with 7 bases aligning to TRBD2. The sample consisted of peripheral blood. The CDR3 sequence: CASRSGIFNSGANVLTF. The CDR3, as DNA: TGTGCCAGCAGAAGCGGGATATTCAACTCTGGGGCCAACGTCCTGACTTTC. The variable domain in full, completed from reference TRBV11-2 and TRBJ2-6, reads EAGVAQSPRYKIIEKRQSVAFWCNPISGHATLYWYQQILGQGPKLLIQFQNNGVVDDSQLPKDRFSAERLKGVDSTLKIQPAKLEDSAVYLCASRSGIFNSGANVLTFGAGSRLTVL.